The 11 T cell receptor beta chains below were found in one sample sequenced in a study of blood T cell repertoires in COVID-19. Assay used: immunoSEQ multiplex PCR; TCRdb lists only in-frame clones, some missing. The data show roughly 50,000 clones, with 85% seen just once and about 10% held by the top ten. Sequencing input: peripheral blood. All receptors come from a human donor in a cohort sampled during active COVID-19.

J is TRBJ2-3 and V is TRBV5-1; 14 nucleotides line up with TRBD2. Germline V gene lookup returns CDR1 SGHRS and CDR2 YFSETQ. The V segment lost 3 bases and the J segment 2 bases; nucleotides outside the gene matches: 5. The CDR3 is 17 residues long. This CDR3 reads CASSYGTSGGNTDTQYF. CDR3 in DNA: TGCGCCAGCAGCTACGGGACTAGCGGGGGAAACACAGATACGCAGTATTTT.

J is TRBJ1-1 and V is TRBV5-8; D is uncertain. The CDR3 is 12 amino acids. Per germline, CDR1 SGHTS and CDR2 YDEGEE. V lost 2 bases to trimming and J lost 8 bases, with 10 bases between them. The DNA of the CDR3 is TGTGCCAGCAGCTTAATACTTTTAGAAGCTTTCTTT. Amino acid sequence: CASSLILLEAFF.

This chain uses TRBV5-4 with TRBJ2-1, with 8 bases that match TRBD2. Germline assignment: CDR1 SGHNT and CDR2 YYREEE (reference sequence). CDR3 length: 15 amino acids. V gave up 3 bases and J gave up 6 bases; unmatched junction bases: 8. The DNA for the CDR3 is TGTGCCAGCAGCTCTTATTTAGCGGGACGCAATGAGCAGTTCTTC. This translates into CASSSYLAGRNEQFF.

V usage is TRBV5-1 and J usage is TRBJ2-7; TRBD2 aligns across 10 bases. J was trimmed by 5 bases and V by 0 bases; bases with no gene match: 8. CDR3 length: 16 residues. From germline, CDR1 is SGHRS and CDR2 YFSETQ. CDR3 coding DNA: TGCGCCAGCAGCTTGGCAGTAGCGGGAGGTGTCGACGAGCAGTACTTC. It encodes CASSLAVAGGVDEQYF.

The rearrangement uses TRBV4-3 and TRBJ2-5; D perhaps matches TRBD2 (7 bases). CDR1 and CDR2 (germline): LGHNA, YSLEER. V lost 0 bases, J lost 2 bases, and 19 bases lay in between. There are 18 residues in the CDR3. CDR3 nucleotides: TGCGCCAGCAGCCAAGATCTGTTGGGAGGGGGGTCACAAGAGACCCAGTACTTC. Protein product: CASSQDLLGGGSQETQYF.

The chain carries TRBV3-1 (or the pseudogene TRBV3-2) and TRBJ2-2; D might be TRBD2 (5 bases). Germline CDR1 LGHDT, CDR2 YNNKEL (reference sequence). The CDR3 has 13 residues. Trimming left V 5 bases short and J 6 bases short, with 10 bases between. The DNA of the CDR3 is TGTGCCAGCAGCTTACTAGTTTCCGGGGAGCTGTTTTTT. It encodes CASSLLVSGELFF.

V usage is TRBV10-3 and J usage is TRBJ2-3, with no clear D. Trimming took off 0 bases at V and 6 bases at J, with 7 bases between the two ends. The CDR3 is 13 amino acids. Germline loops: CDR1 ENHRY, CDR2 SYGVKD. In DNA form, the CDR3 reads TGTGCCATCAGTGAGTCAGCGACGGATACGCAGTATTTT. Its translation: CAISESATDTQYF.

This rearrangement joins TRBV23-1 to TRBJ2-3, with a weak D call TRBD2 (6 bases). TRBV23-1 is given ORF status, its function remaining uncertain. The CDR3 length is 15 residues. V lost 0 bases to trimming and J lost 7 bases, with 14 bases between them. The CDR3 DNA follows: TGCGCCAGCAGTCAATCGGGGCGGGGCAAATATACGCAGTATTTT. Its protein product is CASSQSGRGKYTQYF.

The sample holds a few counts of this clone. The J gene is TRBJ1-5, the V gene TRBV23-1, with D perhaps matching TRBD1 (5 bases). TRBV23-1 is flagged as an ORF with uncertain function. This CDR3 comprises 12 residues. The germline V and J ends were trimmed by 7 bases and 7 bases, with 11 bases remaining between them. CDR3 in amino acids: CASKGLVQPQHF. CDR3 coding DNA: TGCGCCAGCAAGGGACTCGTGCAGCCCCAGCATTTT.

The rearrangement uses TRBV25-1 and TRBJ2-1; D is undetermined. V was shortened by 8 bases and J by 1 base, with 12 bases between the two germline ends. The germline CDR1 and CDR2 sequences are MGHDK and SYGVNS. This CDR3 spans 14 amino acids. CDR3 residues: CASSPRESYNEQFF. The CDR3 DNA sequence: TGTGCCAGCTCCCCACGTGAGTCCTACAATGAGCAGTTCTTC.

The chain combines TRBV10-1 with TRBJ2-7, with 10 bases matching TRBD2. The CDR3 is 19 amino acids. Per germline, CDR1 WNHNN and CDR2 SYGVQD (reference sequence). V shed 0 bases and J 1 base; nucleotides not matched to a gene: 12. The CDR3 spells CASSESFGSGAGGSYEQYF. As DNA, the CDR3 is TGCGCCAGCAGTGAGTCGTTTGGTTCTGGAGCGGGAGGGTCCTACGAGCAGTACTTC.